A selection of T cell receptor beta chains follows, all from one sample in a study of CD4 T cells in relation to SARS-CoV-2 and coronaviruses. Assay: immunoSEQ multiplex PCR; the TCRdb copy retains only in-frame clones and omits some. The sample lists 30,000 to 45,000 clones, roughly 90% seen once, with about a tenth in the top ten. Sequencing was done on a sample of memory CD4+ T cells from PBMCs. These receptors all come from an adult with COVID-19. CDR3s include the opening cysteine and the closing phenylalanine or tryptophan. A D gene is named only where the DNA matches it firmly. Where a row states a size, it is once, few, many or the class of an expanded clone; other rows omit it.

>TRBJ2-7|TRBD2|TRBV10-3|16|NA
CAISVIAGDFSYEQYF
TGTGCCATCAGTGTCATAGCGGGGGATTTCTCCTACGAGCAGTACTTC
>TRBJ1-5|NA|TRBV19|18|NA
CASSPIGGVFVGNQPQHF
TGTGCCAGTAGTCCAATCGGGGGGGTATTCGTGGGCAATCAGCCCCAGCATTTT
>TRBJ2-7|NA|TRBV5-6|11|NA
CASSGGTEQYF
TGTGCCAGCAGCGGGGGGACCGAGCAGTACTTC
>TRBJ1-2|NA|TRBV5-8|13|few
CASSQTGTYGYTF
TGTGCCAGCAGCCAGACAGGCACCTATGGCTACACCTTC
>TRBJ1-1|NA|TRBV6-5|15|NA
CASTPPGRGGTEAFF
TGTGCCAGCACTCCCCCGGGCAGGGGAGGGACTGAAGCTTTCTTT
>TRBJ1-1|NA|TRBV5-1|13|NA
CASSLRGNTEAFF
TGCGCCAGCAGCTTGAGGGGGAACACTGAAGCTTTCTTT
>TRBJ1-4|NA|TRBV7-2|14|NA
CASRRGGAREKLFF
TGTGCCAGCAGGAGAGGAGGGGCTCGAGAAAAACTGTTTTTT
>TRBJ2-2|TRBD2|TRBV18|17|NA
CASSPLAGGSNTGELFF
TGTGCCAGCTCCCCACTAGCGGGGGGGTCGAACACCGGGGAGCTGTTTTTT
>TRBJ2-2|NA|TRBV19|14|NA
CASSPGSNTGELFF
TGTGCCAGTAGTCCAGGGTCGAACACCGGGGAGCTGTTTTTT
>TRBJ2-7|NA|TRBV7-2|12|NA
CASSGRTYEQYF
TGTGCCAGCAGCGGGCGGACCTACGAGCAGTACTTC
>TRBJ2-5|NA|TRBV18|13|NA
CASSPSGSETQYF
TGTGCCAGCTCACCCTCCGGTTCGGAGACCCAGTACTTC
>TRBJ2-2|TRBD1|TRBV7-6|20|NA
CASSLATGTGPNRGTGELFF
TGTGCCAGCAGCTTAGCAACCGGGACAGGACCTAACAGGGGCACCGGGGAGCTGTTTTTT
>TRBJ2-2|TRBD1|TRBV6-2/TRBV6-3|14|NA
CASSLLQGAGELFF
TGTGCCAGCAGTTTACTCCAGGGGGCCGGGGAGCTGTTTTTT
>TRBJ2-2|NA|TRBV7-3|16|once
CASSLTSRQNTGELFF
TGTGCCAGCAGCTTAACGTCCCGGCAGAACACCGGGGAGCTGTTTTTT
>TRBJ2-6|NA|TRBV6-2/TRBV6-3|16|NA
CASSYVILSGANVLTF
TGTGCCAGCAGTTACGTGATCCTCTCTGGGGCCAACGTCCTGACTTTC
>TRBJ2-1|NA|TRBV11-3|15|NA
CASSPSRETYNEQFF
TGTGCCAGCAGCCCGAGCAGAGAAACCTACAATGAGCAGTTCTTC
>TRBJ2-3|NA|TRBV19|14|NA
CASSGPFDADTQYF
TGTGCCAGTAGTGGCCCCTTCGATGCAGATACGCAGTATTTT
>TRBJ2-1|NA|TRBV25-1|12|NA
CASSEFGNEQFF
TGTGCCAGCAGTGAATTTGGTAATGAGCAGTTCTTC
>TRBJ2-7|NA|TRBV10-2|14|once
CASSESRGDYEQYF
TGCGCCAGCAGTGAGTCTAGGGGGGACTACGAGCAGTACTTC
>TRBJ2-7|NA|TRBV11-2|14|NA
CASSLDVTRREQYF
TGTGCCAGCAGCTTAGATGTGACAAGGAGGGAGCAGTACTTC
>TRBJ1-2|NA|TRBV18|14|few
CASSPNGVSYGYTF
TGTGCCAGCTCACCAAACGGGGTCAGCTATGGCTACACCTTC
>TRBJ1-2|NA|TRBV4-1|16|NA
CASSQEISGRHYGYTF
TGCGCCAGCAGCCAAGAAATATCGGGGAGGCACTATGGCTACACCTTC
>TRBJ1-4|NA|TRBV25-1|13|NA
CASRGGLREKLFF
TGTGCCAGTCGGGGGGGGCTTAGAGAAAAACTGTTTTTT
>TRBJ1-6|NA|TRBV25-1|14|NA
CASSRGPGDSPLHF
TGTGCCAGCAGTCGGGGCCCAGGGGATTCACCCCTCCACTTT
>TRBJ2-2|NA|TRBV7-2|19|NA
CASSLRSLGGWTGTGELFF
TGTGCCAGCAGCTTAAGGTCGCTCGGGGGCTGGACCGGCACCGGGGAGCTGTTTTTT
>TRBJ2-7|NA|TRBV5-1|14|few
CASSSTGHTYEQYF
TGCGCCAGCAGCTCTACGGGACACACCTACGAGCAGTACTTC
>TRBJ1-2|TRBD1|TRBV28|16|NA
CASSLMGTGGDYGYTF
TGTGCCAGCAGTTTAATGGGGACAGGGGGGGACTATGGCTACACCTTC
>TRBJ2-1|NA|TRBV7-3|13|NA
CASSPLVHTEQFF
TGTGCCAGCAGCCCTCTGGTGCACACTGAGCAGTTCTTC
>TRBJ1-2|NA|TRBV11-2|15|NA
CASSSGSRGPEGYTF
TGTGCCAGCAGCTCCGGGTCGCGGGGGCCGGAGGGCTACACCTTC
>TRBJ2-3|NA|TRBV6-1|15|NA
CASSQAGHRTDTQYF
TGTGCCAGCAGTCAAGCGGGTCACCGCACAGATACGCAGTATTTT